This TCR beta chain was captured by sequencing in a study of blood T cell repertoires in COVID-19 (dated by TCRdb to 2018 to 2021). About the investigation overall: Collaborator samples came from the United States, Italy and Spain and covered acute and convalescent phases of COVID-19. Subjects who had been exposed to COVID-19, were actively infected with it, or had recovered from it provided the deeply sampled blood TCRbeta repertoires that made up the dataset. The repertoires were made available in a free public database intended to serve as a resource for research on the immune response to SARS-CoV-2. The material from the prospective study consisted of cDNA or gDNA derived from T cells, B-cell-depleted T cells, or PBMCs. Samples came from the ongoing ImmuneRACE study (first 160 participants) plus 1,254 subjects from 6 global collaborators. The sample metadata nearly always contained a de-identified subject ID, COVID-19 status, age in years and sex. Where available, HLA class I and class II types were obtained from metadata supplied by the sample provider rather than from assay-based typing. General findings and caveats noted by the study authors: The quantity of clinical and demographic metadata differed by source and by participant and was supplied without curation.

Participants in the prospective study were enrolled through a virtual design, were aged roughly 18 to 90 years, and lived in fewer than 30 United States geographic areas. To assign participants to cohorts, the prospective study relied on clinical history that participants themselves reported in a screening survey and a study questionnaire. For ImmuneRACE Cohort 3, a participant was defined as recovered based on two consecutive negative NP/OP PCR tests, clearance by a healthcare professional, or resolution of symptoms. Mobile phlebotomists in the prospective study collected whole blood, serum and a nasopharyngeal or oropharyngeal swab from every participant. Participants in the prospective study had the option to provide additional blood draws and questionnaires over an approximately 2-month period. Blood samples from the prospective study were shipped frozen or at room temperature prior to DNA extraction.

The germline V gene provides CDR1 SNHLY and CDR2 FYNNEI. Measured from the cysteine to the phenylalanine, the CDR3 is 13 residues long. Kept here is only the CDR3 DNA, which spans 39 bases and is read in frame from base 1. V is pared back by 6 bases and J by 0 bases, with 3 bases lying between the germline termini. TCRbeta CDR3 regions were amplified from genomic DNA by means of the immunoSEQ Assay, a bias-controlled multiplex PCR. The published analysis was carried out like this. The number of nucleated cells in each sample was estimated from the amplification of reference gene primers within the assay. To quantify the absolute abundance of each unique TCRbeta CDR3 rearrangement, sequence reads were collapsed and filtered. For each sample, productive Simpson clonality was calculated as the square root of Simpson's diversity index across productive rearrangements. TCRdb retrieved this table from immuneACCESS and kept in-frame rearrangements only. Not all clones are present; in checked studies, unresolved V genes account for under half, and no reason is known for the remainder. Clonal size and the V and J genes are those of that table, whereas D and trimming came from the DNA. The sample table contains roughly 160,000 clones; only one count was recorded for 80% to 85% of them. The ten biggest clones cover 10% to 15% of the sample.

Points on this clone: It lacks a known antigen. Base qualities are not provided; no much larger clone lies one nucleotide away.

The sample consisted of PBMCs or T cells enriched from blood (not recorded which). The clonotype comes from a woman between 55 and 75 years old who had recovered from COVID-19. Rearrangement joined TRBV2 to TRBJ1-6; no D segment can be confidently identified. CDR3 region: CASRSSYNSPLHF. The nucleotide sequence reads TGTGCCAGCAGGAGCTCCTATAATTCACCCCTCCACTTT.